This note documents a single T cell receptor (beta chain) sequence. The clone's antigen remains unknown. Base qualities are not recorded, but no much larger clone differs from it by a single base. The CDR3, cysteine through phenylalanine, is 13 amino acids long. Solely the CDR3 DNA is kept, with 39 bases framed from the first base. The CDR1 and CDR2 encoded by the germline V gene (reference sequence) are GTSNPN and SVGIG. V is shortened by 1 base, J by 5 bases, and the region joining them spans 12 bases. The record originates from a study of CD8+ T cells in alopecia areata (dated by TCRdb to the late 2010s). For the study in its entirety: The treated patients took part in an open-label pilot trial in which moderate-to-severe alopecia areata was treated with oral tofacitinib at 5 to 10 mg twice daily. Disease severity in treated patients was measured with the SALT score, which quantifies the percentage of affected scalp surface area. Patients received tofacitinib for 6 to 18 months and were then followed off drug for 6 months to check for delayed response and recurrence. Amplification of TCRbeta CDR3 regions was done by immunoSEQ multiplex PCR using 35 Vbeta forward primers and 13 Jbeta reverse primers. Clonality in the scalp was compared among normal scalp (n=4), patchy alopecia areata scalp (n=8), and alopecia totalis/universalis scalp (n=8). Biopsies were taken from tofacitinib-treated patients at baseline and at 4 and 24 weeks of treatment, and a later scalp biopsy was taken in several of the tofacitinib-treated patients. In humans, TCRbeta sequencing was performed on scalp tissue and on sorted CD4+ and CD8+ peripheral blood T cells from healthy controls and from patients with patchy or totalis/universalis alopecia areata. In both human patients and the C3H/HeJ mouse model, the study applied high-throughput TCRbeta sequencing to look at T cell clonal expansion in alopecia areata. The RNA source kit depended on sample type: the PAXgene miRNA kit for fixed scalp, the miRNeasy kit for PBMCs, and the RNeasy kit for mouse skin.

Receptors were amplified or captured by the immunoSEQ multiplex PCR assay. RNA was extracted from all samples and reverse transcribed into cDNA, which served as template for TCR sequencing. SuperScript III was used for first-strand cDNA synthesis, primed with a 2:1 mix of oligo-dT and random hexamers. Amplification bias was assessed with a synthetic immune receptor repertoire, and residual bias was removed computationally. From the authors' description of their analysis: Raw reads were preprocessed for error removal, and CDR3 was defined according to IMGT conventions as running from the conserved cysteine to phenylalanine. Clonality was calculated as 1 minus Shannon entropy normalized by log2 of the number of productive unique TCRs. Scalp TCRbeta sequences were cross-referenced with sorted blood CD4 and CD8 repertoires so that the CD4 or CD8 identity of scalp clones could be inferred. The immuneACCESS repertoire file appears here via TCRdb, limited to in-frame rearrangements. These files lack a portion of the clones; in checked studies, under half of the deficit traces to unresolved V genes, and the cause of the others is not known. V and J calls and clone size are as listed in that table; D and trimming were resolved from the DNA. Counted in this sample were some 80,000 clones; around two thirds of them appeared once. The ten biggest clones cover about 20% of the sample.

Overall study outcomes, separate from this receptor: Tofacitinib significantly decreased scalp clonality and the number of expanded CD8+ clones among the top 100 scalp clones. Higher clonality and more expanded CD8+ clones were observed in lesional scalp than in normal scalp, particularly in alopecia totalis/universalis, a finding suggestive of antigenic drive. TCR sequences shared between patients were less clear than in mice, possibly partly because of HLA diversity in the patient population. Many expanded lesional clones persisted in scalp and blood during tofacitinib treatment, which may partly explain relapse after stopping treatment. Because the treated cohort was small and included a single nonresponder, larger studies are needed to assess links between baseline CD8+ expansion and response. Resident alphabeta T cells in normal human skin are also sequenced, complicating scalp TCR repertoire analysis, unlike mouse skin dominated by gammadelta T cells.

The sample's time point label is to be understood as: roughly 24 weeks on oral tofacitinib. The treatment or condition label corresponds to: oral pan-JAK inhibitor, 5-10 mg twice daily. From alopecia areata patients, peripheral blood was collected along with lesional scalp punch biopsies. PBMCs were separated by density centrifugation and stained for CD3, CD4 and CD8, after which CD4+ and CD8+ T cells were sorted on a FACSAria. The sequencing used CD8+ T cells sorted from blood, collected at week 24, from a patient treated with tofacitinib. The receptor's source is a human donor with alopecia areata. The chain is assembled from TRBV30 and TRBJ2-7; the D gene assignment is perhaps TRBD1 or TRBD2, with each matching 5 bases. The bases are TGTGCCTGGAGTGATGGGGGTCTCCACGAGCAGTACTTC. Translated, this is CAWSDGGLHEQYF.